Given below is one T cell receptor (beta chain) in context. Its antigen is as yet unknown. CDR3 length: 14 amino acids. V lost 6 bases, J lost 0 bases, and 9 bases lay in between. Germline V gene lookup returns CDR1 LNHDA and CDR2 SQIVND (reference sequence). Described treatment: approximately 9-day PBMC culture with coronavirus spike peptide pools or control peptides (ViraFEST assay). ViraFEST sequenced TCRs after peptide-pool expansion of antigen-specific T cells. PBMC cultures, at under 2.5 million cells per well, received about 9.4 IU/ml IL-2 and about 10 ug/ml peptide pools. When roughly 9 days of culture had elapsed, CD4+ T cells were isolated by negative selection. This entry comes from a study of vaccination and CD4 T cells after COVID-19. Sequencing of cultured CD4+ T cell DNA used the Oncomine TCR Beta short-read assay. Each CDR3 protein is one row after TCRdb ran MiXCR on the PCR reads. The profile shows over 20,000 distinct CDR3 sequences, 35% to 40% of them singletons.

Study results and limitations: Reactive clone data from convalescent patients indicated a median of about 88% appearing only post-vaccination.

Sequences were derived from CD4+ T cells from blood, cultured in vitro, sampled before SARS-CoV-2 vaccination. The clonotype was recovered from a human donor who received a COVID-19 vaccine. The chain has TRBV19 and TRBJ1-3; weak D call: TRBD1 (6 bases). CDR3 DNA sequence: TGTGCCAGTAGAATACAGGGCTCTGGAAACACCATATATTTT. This sequence encodes CASRIQGSGNTIYF.